A single sample is the source of the 15 T cell receptor beta chains below, sequenced in a study of blood T cell repertoires in COVID-19. The protocol was immunoSEQ multiplex PCR, while the TCRdb copy is restricted to in-frame clones and leaves out a portion. Found here are over 250,000 clones, 80% to 90% of them singletons; the top ten hold 2% to 3%. Material for sequencing was peripheral blood. These receptors originate from a woman in her forties or fifties with acute or convalescent COVID-19.

This clone was seen more than once but under ten times. The chain links TRBV5-6 to TRBJ2-2; TRBD1 might be the D (5 bases). The CDR3 extends over 15 amino acids. Germline V gene data show CDR1 as SGHDT and CDR2 as YYEEEE. The V end was cut by 4 bases, the J end by 3 bases, with 13 bases between. The CDR3 DNA is TGTGCCAGCAGCCCCGACAGCGCTTACACCGGGGAGCTGTTTTTT. Translation gives CASSPDSAYTGELFF.

J is TRBJ1-1 and V is TRBV7-8, with D tentatively TRBD1 (5 bases). The germline CDR1 and CDR2 sequences are SGHVS and FQNEAQ. V lost 1 base and J lost 0, with 9 bases in between. This CDR3 is built from 15 residues. The CDR3 sequence: CASSLVGALNTEAFF. The CDR3, as DNA: TGTGCCAGCAGCTTAGTAGGGGCACTGAACACTGAAGCTTTCTTT.

V and J are TRBV9 and TRBJ2-5, with 7 bases fitting TRBD1. The CDR3 covers 14 residues. CDR1 is SGDLS and CDR2 is YYNGEE in the germline V gene. Germline trimming cut 4 bases from V and 1 base from J; bases unmatched to any gene: 4. The chain's CDR3 is CASSPGQLQETQYF. The CDR3 region has the DNA TGTGCCAGCAGCCCGGGACAGCTCCAAGAGACCCAGTACTTC. The full variable domain, in which reference TRBV9 and TRBJ2-5 provide the parts outside the CDR3, is DSGVTQTPKHLITATGQRVTLRCSPRSGDLSVYWYQQSLDQGLQFLIQYYNGEERAKGNILERFSAQQFPDLHSELNLSSLELGDSALYFCASSPGQLQETQYFGPGTRLLVL.

The rearrangement joins TRBV19 to TRBJ1-6; TRBD1 is a possible D gene (6 bases). The CDR3 has 14 amino acids. V lost 3 bases, J lost 9 bases, and 12 bases lay in between. Germline CDR1 is LNHDA and CDR2 is SQIVND (reference sequence). The DNA of the CDR3 is TGTGCCAGTAGTATGCAGGGGATAGGTTCACCCCTCCACTTT. Encoded protein: CASSMQGIGSPLHF. Full variable domain (remainder filled in from reference TRBV19 and TRBJ1-6): DGGITQSPKYLFRKEGQNVTLSCEQNLNHDAMYWYRQDPGQGLRLIYYSQIVNDFQKGDIAEGYSVSREKKESFPLTVTSAQKNPTAFYLCASSMQGIGSPLHFGNGTRLTVT.

The gene calls are TRBV27 and TRBJ1-1, with 9 bases matching TRBD1. The length of the CDR3 is 15 residues. From germline, CDR1 is MNHEY and CDR2 SMNVEV (reference sequence). The ends lost 5 bases at V and 7 bases at J; junction bases unmatched: 11. This CDR3 is CASSAPGQGFSEAFF. Written as DNA, the CDR3 is TGTGCCAGCAGTGCCCCGGGACAGGGATTCAGTGAAGCTTTCTTT.

The chain couples TRBV6-2 or TRBV6-3 to TRBJ2-5, with D perhaps matching TRBD2 (6 bases). Germline V gene lookup returns CDR1 MNHEY and CDR2 SVGEGT. The CDR3 contains 16 residues. V was trimmed by 0 bases and J by 5 bases, leaving 16 bases between them. CDR3 protein: CASSYSFGSLHETQYF. The CDR3 coding sequence is TGTGCCAGCAGTTACTCGTTCGGGAGTCTTCACGAGACCCAGTACTTC.

The V and J genes are TRBV4-2 and TRBJ2-1; perhaps TRBD2 as D (5 bases). Germline V gene data show CDR1 as LGHNA and CDR2 as YNFKEQ. Trimming left V 0 bases short and J 3 bases short, with 12 bases between. The CDR3 consists of 16 residues. The CDR3 DNA reads as TGTGCCAGCAGCCAAGAATGGAACGCGGGCTACAATGAGCAGTTCTTC. This codes for CASSQEWNAGYNEQFF.

This rearrangement joins TRBV7-2 to TRBJ1-5; weak D call: TRBD1 (5 bases). Looked up from germline, CDR1 is SGHTA and CDR2 is FQGNSA. Trimming removed 2 bases from V and 1 base from J, with 9 bases in between. This CDR3 has 15 amino acids. CDR3 residues: CASSLRGGSNQPQHF. The CDR3 bases are TGTGCCAGCAGCTTACGGGGGGGAAGCAATCAGCCCCAGCATTTT.

CDR3 coding DNA: TGTGCCAGCAGTCCCCACGTCACAGGGGTTGGCTACACCTTC. Translation gives CASSPHVTGVGYTF. The chain uses TRBV27 and TRBJ1-2; 7 bases map to TRBD1. The CDR3 loop spans 14 amino acids. J gave up 7 bases and V 5 bases, and 10 bases lay outside the gene matches. In germline, CDR1 is MNHEY, CDR2 SMNVEV (reference sequence).

V is TRBV2 and J is TRBJ1-6, with D perhaps matching TRBD1 (6 bases). Trimming removed 1 base from V and 7 bases from J, with 14 bases in between. In germline, CDR1 is SNHLY, CDR2 FYNNEI. This CDR3 comprises 16 residues. The CDR3 region has the DNA TGTGCCAGCAGTGAAGATGGGCAGGGGCAAAATTCACCCCTCCACTTT. Amino acid sequence: CASSEDGQGQNSPLHF.

The V gene is TRBV27, the J gene TRBJ1-4; 7 bases fit TRBD1. This CDR3 is 14 amino acids long. CDR1 is MNHEY, CDR2 SMNVEV, per germline (reference sequence). V dropped 5 bases and J dropped 4; count of bases not matched to a gene: 4. CDR3 loop: CASSPGTVNEKLFF. The CDR3 bases are TGTGCCAGCAGTCCCGGGACAGTTAATGAAAAACTGTTTTTT.

The chain has TRBV27 and TRBJ2-2; 11 nucleotides agree with TRBD2. CDR3 length: 16 residues. The germline CDR1 and CDR2 sequences are MNHEY and SMNVEV (reference sequence). The junction had 7 bases not matched to a gene; V was cut back by 4 bases and J by 6 bases. CDR3 sequence: CASSSRLAGRAGELFF. CDR3 coding DNA: TGTGCCAGCAGTTCACGACTAGCGGGAAGGGCCGGGGAGCTGTTTTTT.

The chain recombines TRBV28 with TRBJ2-7; D may be TRBD2 (6 bases). V was clipped by 6 bases and J by 6 bases, with 9 bases between them. Germline V gives CDR1 MDHEN, CDR2 SYDVKM. The CDR3 is 11 residues long. The CDR3 DNA reads TGTGCCAGCAGACGGGGGAGCGAGCAGTACTTC. Protein: CASRRGSEQYF.

The chain is built from TRBV28 and TRBJ2-1; perhaps TRBD1 as D (6 bases). The ends were cut back, 3 bases at V and 4 bases at J, with 13 bases in the middle. The CDR3 length is 15 residues. Germline V lookup: CDR1 MDHEN, CDR2 SYDVKM. The CDR3 spells CASSFGDKHYNEQFF. DNA of the CDR3: TGTGCCAGCAGTTTCGGGGACAAGCATTACAATGAGCAGTTCTTC. The full variable domain, rest sourced from reference TRBV28 and TRBJ2-1, is DVKVTQSSRYLVKRTGEKVFLECVQDMDHENMFWYRQDPGLGLRLIYFSYDVKMKEKGDIPEGYSVSREKKERFSLILESASTNQTSMYLCASSFGDKHYNEQFFGPGTRLTVL.

The chain recombines TRBV30 with TRBJ1-1; TRBD1 is a possible D gene (6 bases). V lost 5 bases and J lost 8, with 15 bases in between. Germline CDR1 and CDR2: GTSNPN and SVGIG (reference sequence). The CDR3 runs 12 residues. The CDR3 sequence: CAWSRQVGEAFF. The CDR3 nucleotides read TGTGCCTGGTCTCGACAGGTCGGCGAAGCTTTCTTT.